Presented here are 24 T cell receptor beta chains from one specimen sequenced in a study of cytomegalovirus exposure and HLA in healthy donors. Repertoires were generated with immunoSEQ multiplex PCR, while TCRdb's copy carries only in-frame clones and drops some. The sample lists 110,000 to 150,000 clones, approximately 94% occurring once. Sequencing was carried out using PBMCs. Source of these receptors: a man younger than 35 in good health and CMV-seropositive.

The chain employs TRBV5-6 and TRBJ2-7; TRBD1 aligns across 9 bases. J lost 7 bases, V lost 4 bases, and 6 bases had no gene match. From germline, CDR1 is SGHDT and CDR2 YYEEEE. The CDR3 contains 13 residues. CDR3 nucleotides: TGTGCCAGCAGCCCGGGACAGGGTCGGGAGCAGTACTTC. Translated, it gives CASSPGQGREQYF. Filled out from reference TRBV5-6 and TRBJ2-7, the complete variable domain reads DAGVTQSPTHLIKTRGQQVTLRCSPKSGHDTVSWYQQALGQGPQFIFQYYEEEERQRGNFPDRFSGHQFPNYSSELNVNALLLGDSALYLCASSPGQGREQYFGPGTRLTVT.

CDR3 amino acids: CASSLGTGTLYEQYF. CDR3 nucleotides: TGCGCCAGCAGCTTGGGGACAGGGACCCTCTACGAGCAGTACTTC. The chain joins TRBV5-1 to TRBJ2-7; the match to TRBD1 covers 8 bases. Germline CDR1 is SGHRS and CDR2 is YFSETQ. J gave up 3 bases and V 0 bases, and 5 bases lay outside the gene matches. The CDR3 sequence is 15 residues long.

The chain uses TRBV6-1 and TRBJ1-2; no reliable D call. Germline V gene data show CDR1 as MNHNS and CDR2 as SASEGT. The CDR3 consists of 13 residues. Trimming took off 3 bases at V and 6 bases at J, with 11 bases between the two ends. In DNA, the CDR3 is TGTGCCAGCAGTGATCGTGGGGAGGATGGCTACACCTTC. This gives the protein CASSDRGEDGYTF.

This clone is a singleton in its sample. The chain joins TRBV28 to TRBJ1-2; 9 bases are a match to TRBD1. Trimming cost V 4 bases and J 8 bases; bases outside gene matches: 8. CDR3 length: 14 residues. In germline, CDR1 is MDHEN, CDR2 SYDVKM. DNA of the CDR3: TGTGCCAGCAGTTATGGACAGGGGAGGGACGGCTACACCTTC. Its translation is CASSYGQGRDGYTF.

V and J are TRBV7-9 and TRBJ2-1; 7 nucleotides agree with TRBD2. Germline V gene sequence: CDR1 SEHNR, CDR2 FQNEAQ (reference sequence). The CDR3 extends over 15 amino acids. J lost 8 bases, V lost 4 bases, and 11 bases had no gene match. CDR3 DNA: TGTGCCAGCAGCTCAGCCCGACTAGCAAGTCATGAGCAGTTCTTC. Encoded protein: CASSSARLASHEQFF.

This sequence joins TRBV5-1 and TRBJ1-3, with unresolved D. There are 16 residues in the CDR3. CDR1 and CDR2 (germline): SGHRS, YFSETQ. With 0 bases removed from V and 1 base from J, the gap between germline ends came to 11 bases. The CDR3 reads CASSLDLFSSGNTIYF. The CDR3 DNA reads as TGCGCCAGCAGCTTGGACCTTTTTAGTTCTGGAAACACCATATATTTT.

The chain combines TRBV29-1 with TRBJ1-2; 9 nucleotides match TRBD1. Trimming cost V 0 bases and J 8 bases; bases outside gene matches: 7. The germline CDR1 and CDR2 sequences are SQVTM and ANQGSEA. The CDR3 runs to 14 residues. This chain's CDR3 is CSVEELDRGKGYTF. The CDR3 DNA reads TGCAGCGTTGAAGAGCTAGACAGGGGGAAGGGCTACACCTTC.

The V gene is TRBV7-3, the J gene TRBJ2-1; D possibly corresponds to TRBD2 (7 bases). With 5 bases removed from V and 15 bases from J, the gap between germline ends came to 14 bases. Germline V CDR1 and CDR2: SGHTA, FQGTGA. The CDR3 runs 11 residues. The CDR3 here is CASSAGALLFF. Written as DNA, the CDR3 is TGTGCCAGCAGCGCGGGGGCCCTGTTGTTCTTC.

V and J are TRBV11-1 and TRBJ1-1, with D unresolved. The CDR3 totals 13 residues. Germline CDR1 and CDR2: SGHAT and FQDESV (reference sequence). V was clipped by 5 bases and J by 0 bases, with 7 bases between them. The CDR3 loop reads CASSPDLNTEAFF. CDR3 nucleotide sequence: TGTGCCAGCAGCCCAGATTTGAACACTGAAGCTTTCTTT.

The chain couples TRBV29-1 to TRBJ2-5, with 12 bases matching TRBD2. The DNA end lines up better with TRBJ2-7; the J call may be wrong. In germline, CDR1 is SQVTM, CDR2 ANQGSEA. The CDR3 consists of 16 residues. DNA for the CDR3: TGCAGCGTCGTCGGGACTAGCGGGTCCACCTCCTACGAGCAGTACTTC. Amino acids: CSVVGTSGSTSYEQYF.

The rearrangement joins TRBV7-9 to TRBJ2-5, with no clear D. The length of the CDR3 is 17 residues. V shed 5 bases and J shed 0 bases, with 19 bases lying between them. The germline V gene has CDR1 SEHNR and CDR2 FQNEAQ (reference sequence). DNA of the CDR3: TGTGCCAGCAGCACTTTGATGGGTAGCAGACACCAAGAGACCCAGTACTTC. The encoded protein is CASSTLMGSRHQETQYF.

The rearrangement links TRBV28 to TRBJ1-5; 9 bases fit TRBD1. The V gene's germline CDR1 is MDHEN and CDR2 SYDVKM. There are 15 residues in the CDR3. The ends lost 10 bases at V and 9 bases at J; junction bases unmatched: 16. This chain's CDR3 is CATTPLGQGLGPQHF. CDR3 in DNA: TGTGCCACCACCCCGTTGGGACAGGGTCTCGGGCCCCAGCATTTT.

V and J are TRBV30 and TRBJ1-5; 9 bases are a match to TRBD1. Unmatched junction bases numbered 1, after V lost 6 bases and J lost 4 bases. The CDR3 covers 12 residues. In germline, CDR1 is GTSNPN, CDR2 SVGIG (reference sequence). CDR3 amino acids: CACGQGNQPQHF. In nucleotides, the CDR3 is TGTGCCTGCGGACAGGGGAATCAGCCCCAGCATTTT.

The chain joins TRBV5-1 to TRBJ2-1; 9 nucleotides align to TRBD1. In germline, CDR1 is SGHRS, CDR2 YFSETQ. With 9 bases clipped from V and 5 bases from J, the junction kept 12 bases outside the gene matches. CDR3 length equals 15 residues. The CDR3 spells CATSQGAYADNEQFF. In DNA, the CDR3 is TGCGCCACCTCACAGGGGGCCTATGCCGACAATGAGCAGTTCTTC.

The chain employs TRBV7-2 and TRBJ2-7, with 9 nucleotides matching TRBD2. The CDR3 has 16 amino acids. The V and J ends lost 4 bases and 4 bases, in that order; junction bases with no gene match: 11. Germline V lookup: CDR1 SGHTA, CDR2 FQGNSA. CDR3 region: CASSSSGATGGYEQYF. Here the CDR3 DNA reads TGTGCCAGCAGCTCTAGCGGGGCGACCGGTGGTTACGAGCAGTACTTC.

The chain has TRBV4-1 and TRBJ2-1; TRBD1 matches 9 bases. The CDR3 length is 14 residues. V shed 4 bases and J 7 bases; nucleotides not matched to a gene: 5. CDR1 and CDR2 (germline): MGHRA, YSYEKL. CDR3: CASSPGQGSNEQFF. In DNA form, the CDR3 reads TGCGCCAGCAGCCCGGGACAGGGTAGTAATGAGCAGTTCTTC.

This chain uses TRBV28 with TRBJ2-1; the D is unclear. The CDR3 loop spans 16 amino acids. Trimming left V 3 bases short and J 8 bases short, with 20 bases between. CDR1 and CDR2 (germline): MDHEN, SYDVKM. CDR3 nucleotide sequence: TGTGCCAGCAGTTTCCAGACCGGCGGCGCTTTCGATGAGCAGTTCTTC. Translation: CASSFQTGGAFDEQFF.

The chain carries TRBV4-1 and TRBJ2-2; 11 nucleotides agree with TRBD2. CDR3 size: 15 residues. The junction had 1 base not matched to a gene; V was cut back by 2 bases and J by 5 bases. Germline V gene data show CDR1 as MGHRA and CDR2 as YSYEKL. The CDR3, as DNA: TGCGCCAGCAGCCAACGGACTAGCGGGACCGGGGAGCTGTTTTTT. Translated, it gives CASSQRTSGTGELFF.

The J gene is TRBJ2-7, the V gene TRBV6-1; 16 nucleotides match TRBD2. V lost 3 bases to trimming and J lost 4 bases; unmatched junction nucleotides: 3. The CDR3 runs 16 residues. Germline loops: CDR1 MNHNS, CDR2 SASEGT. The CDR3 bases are TGTGCCAGCAGTGACTTGGGACTAGCGGGAGGGTACGAGCAGTACTTC. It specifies CASSDLGLAGGYEQYF.

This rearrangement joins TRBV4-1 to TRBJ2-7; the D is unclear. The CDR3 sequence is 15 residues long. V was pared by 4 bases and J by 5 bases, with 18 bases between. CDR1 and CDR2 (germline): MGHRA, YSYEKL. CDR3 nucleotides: TGCGCCAGCAGCCTCCTAGGTCAACTGTGGAACGAGCAGTACTTC. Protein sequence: CASSLLGQLWNEQYF.

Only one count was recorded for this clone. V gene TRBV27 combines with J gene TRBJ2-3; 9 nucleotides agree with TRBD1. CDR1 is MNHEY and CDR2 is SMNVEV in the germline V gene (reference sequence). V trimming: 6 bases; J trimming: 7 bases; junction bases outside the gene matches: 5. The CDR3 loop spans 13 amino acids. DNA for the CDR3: TGTGCCAGCAGCAAAAACAGGGGGCATACGCAGTATTTT. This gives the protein CASSKNRGHTQYF.

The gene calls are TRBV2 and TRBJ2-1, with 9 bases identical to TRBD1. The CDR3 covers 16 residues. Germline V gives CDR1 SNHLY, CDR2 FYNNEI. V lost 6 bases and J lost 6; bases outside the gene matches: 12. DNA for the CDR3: TGTGCCAGCAGCACCTGGACAGGGGATGAAGGCAATGAGCAGTTCTTC. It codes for CASSTWTGDEGNEQFF.

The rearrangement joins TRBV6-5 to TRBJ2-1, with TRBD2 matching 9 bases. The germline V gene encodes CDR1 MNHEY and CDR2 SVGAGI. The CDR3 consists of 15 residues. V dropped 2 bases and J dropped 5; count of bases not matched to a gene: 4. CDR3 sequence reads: CASSYAGGPNNEQFF. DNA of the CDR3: TGTGCCAGCAGTTACGCGGGAGGGCCGAACAATGAGCAGTTCTTC.

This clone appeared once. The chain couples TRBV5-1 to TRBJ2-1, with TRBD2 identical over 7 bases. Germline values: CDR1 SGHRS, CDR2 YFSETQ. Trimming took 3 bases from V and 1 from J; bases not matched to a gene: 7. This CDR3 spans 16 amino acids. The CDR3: CASSSGLSDSYNEQFF. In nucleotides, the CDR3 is TGCGCCAGCAGCTCGGGACTATCAGATTCCTACAATGAGCAGTTCTTC.